The 3 T cell receptor beta chains below all came from one sample that was sequenced in a study of cytomegalovirus exposure and HLA in healthy donors (dated by TCRdb to between 2016 and 2019). To prepare the library, the immunoSEQ multiplex PCR assay was applied. For the multiplex PCR, a mixture combining 60 forward primers for TCR Vbeta segments and 13 reverse primers for TCR Jbeta segments was used. TCRdb carries this immuneACCESS record with in-frame sequences only. Its versions omit some clonotypes, under half of them owing to an unresolved V gene in the studies checked, with the rest unexplained. Here the sample has roughly 100,000 clones; roughly 80% occur a single time. The ten most abundant clones make up approximately 5.3% of the sample. The material sequenced was PBMCs. The receptors were sampled from a female donor in good health and CMV-seropositive.

V and J are TRBV27 and TRBJ2-2; maybe TRBD1 (6 bases). Germline CDR1 and CDR2: MNHEY and SMNVEV (reference sequence). Trimming stripped 10 bases from V and 4 bases from J, with 19 bases between. The CDR3 is 15 residues long. In DNA, the CDR3 is TGTGCCACCAGAGAGGACAGACGGGGCACCGGGGAGCTGTTTTTT. Translation gives CATREDRRGTGELFF.

This sequence joins TRBV2 and TRBJ2-5; 8 nucleotides align to TRBD1. The germline CDR1 and CDR2 sequences are SNHLY and FYNNEI. V shed 5 bases and J 6 bases; nucleotides not matched to a gene: 5. There are 13 residues in the CDR3. CDR3 amino acids: CASSRTGRKTQYF. CDR3 nucleotides: TGTGCCAGCAGTAGGACAGGGCGTAAGACCCAGTACTTC.

This chain links TRBV5-4 with TRBJ2-4; TRBD2 is a possible D gene (7 bases). Per germline, CDR1 SGHNT and CDR2 YYREEE (reference sequence). The CDR3 covers 16 residues. Trimming removed 4 bases from V and 3 bases from J, with 17 bases in between. CDR3 coding DNA: TGTGCCAGCAGCCCCGAGGGGGGGGAAGTCAAAAACATTCAGTACTTC. Amino acid sequence: CASSPEGGEVKNIQYF.